The entry that follows covers one T cell receptor beta chain sequence. Only a few counts were recorded for this clonotype. No cognate antigen has been identified for it. Nothing much larger sits one base from this clone, and base qualities are not available. For sequencing, an Illumina NovaSeq 6000 was employed. Using 5'RACE with constant-segment primers, TCRalpha and TCRbeta cDNA libraries were constructed, with sample barcodes and unique molecular identifiers added in the process. RNA was extracted from every sample with Trizol reagent. Libraries were amplified in two PCR steps, with a second sample barcode and Illumina TruSeq adapters added in the second step. Libraries were sequenced on an Illumina NovaSeq with 2 x 150 bp paired-end reads. Processing in the source paper ran as follows. Demultiplexing of reads and collapsing into UMI-guided consensus sequences were performed with migec v1.2.7. Using mixcr v2.1.11, UMI consensuses were aligned to TRA and TRB V and J templates and then assembled into clonotypes. Expanded or contracted clonotypes were those called significant by both edgeR and NoisET, with noise models trained on biological replicates. For edgeR calls, the thresholds were a false discovery rate-adjusted p below 0.01 and a log2 fold-change of 1. As an exploratory analysis of dynamics, max-normalized trajectories of the 1000 most abundant clonotypes were examined by PCA with hierarchical clustering. Separately sequenced CD4+ and CD8+ repertoires were used to assign the CD4 or CD8 phenotype of responding clones. The public reads were run again by TCRdb, first through fastp at Q25 and then through MiXCR, and only productive beta chains were kept. Rows matching on CDR3 protein sequence are summarized as one entry with the most common DNA and genes. In this record, the V and J calls reflect TCRdb's handling and not the investigators' own analysis. Within this sample are hundreds of thousands of distinct CDR3 sequences, with 25% to 30% of them counted one time only. The ten largest clones represent approximately 15% of the sample.

PBMCs were isolated by Ficoll-Paque density gradient centrifugation. CDR1 and CDR2, looked up from the germline V gene, are SGHTA and FQGNSA. V sheds 5 bases and J sheds 8 bases, leaving 12 bases between their ends. Counted from cysteine to phenylalanine, this CDR3 has 13 amino acids. Here the CDR3 DNA is all that survives: 39 bases in frame from base 1. The data belong to a study of T-cell memory formation after mild COVID-19 (dated by TCRdb to about 2021). Regarding the research as a whole: TCR sequence clusters from the two donors were found to be largely donor specific. In a couple of donors, T-cell clones that expanded and contracted after mild COVID-19 were tracked by sequencing TCRalpha and TCRbeta repertoires over time. Two young, previously healthy adult volunteers, one female and one male, were included in the cohort. Broad study findings and their caveats: Contracting CD4+ clones turned up mainly in the CM and EM memory subsets, whereas EMRA was where CD8+ clones were enriched. SARS-CoV-2 specificity was not confirmed for the second-wave clones peaking on day 37. Some responding clones were detected in pre-infection memory, suggesting pre-existing cross-reactive memory T cells joined the SARS-CoV-2 response. From day 15 to 85, contracting clones showed balanced CD4/CD8 phenotypes, whereas a second wave of clones that expanded from day 15 to 37 leaned towards CD4+. The study covered only two mild cases, and larger cohorts including severe cases with pre-infection samples were considered necessary.

Sequenced sample: PBMCs or a T cell subset sorted from them (not recorded which). The source is an adult woman who had mild COVID-19 (a few samples of this study predate the infection). The sample titles of this study are shuffled in the database, so cell type and time point are left out; the donor was told from shared clones. Recombination connected TRBV7-2 to TRBJ1-4; no confident D gene assignment can be made. The DNA reads TGTGCCAGCAGCCCCTTCGGAGGGGAAAAACTGTTTTTT. Its protein product is CASSPFGGEKLFF.